Below, 23 T cell receptor beta chains from the same sample are listed, as sequenced in a study of T cell repertoires in cytomegalovirus infection. TCRdb passed the reads through MiXCR, listing each CDR3 protein once. The data contain more than 85,000 distinct CDR3 sequences, 20% to 25% of them seen just once; the ten biggest clones take up approximately 39%. What was sequenced was CD8+ T cells from PBMCs. These TCRs come from a human donor in good health (CMV status not recorded). Some clones in this sample may be carry-over from other donors' samples.

This clonotype has only a few counts. The gene calls are TRBV27 and TRBJ2-7; possibly TRBD2 for D (5 bases). Germline loops: CDR1 MNHEY, CDR2 SMNVEV (reference sequence). The V end was cut by 6 bases, the J end by 7 bases, with 22 bases between. The CDR3 is 15 residues long. Here the CDR3 DNA reads TGTGCCAGCAGGTCGGGGTGGGAAGTGAGTTATGAGCAGTACTTC. It codes for CASRSGWEVSYEQYF.

In this sample, this clonotype turned up many times. The chain couples TRBV6-2 or TRBV6-3 to TRBJ2-7; 7 bases are a match to TRBD2. The germline gives CDR1 MNHEY, CDR2 SVGEGT. Trimming cost V 8 bases and J 2 bases; bases outside gene matches: 3. This CDR3 is built from 12 residues. CDR3 in amino acids: CASASGAYEQYF. The CDR3 DNA sequence: TGTGCCAGCGCTAGCGGCGCCTACGAGCAGTACTTC.

V is TRBV28 and J is TRBJ2-5; 13 nucleotides agree with TRBD2. J lost 4 bases, V lost 4 bases, and 6 bases had no gene match. The germline gives CDR1 MDHEN, CDR2 SYDVKM. This CDR3 comprises 16 residues. CDR3 nucleotide sequence: TGTGCCAGCAGTTCTCCGGGACTAGCGGGGTTAGAGACCCAGTACTTC. Its translation is CASSSPGLAGLETQYF.

V gene TRBV14 combines with J gene TRBJ1-3; D is possibly TRBD1 (6 bases). Germline CDR1 SGHDN, CDR2 FVKESK. V was shortened by 2 bases and J by 1 base, with 12 bases between the two germline ends. This CDR3 spans 16 amino acids. DNA of the CDR3: TGTGCCAGCAGCCAATTTACAGGGAGATCTGGAAACACCATATATTTT. Protein product: CASSQFTGRSGNTIYF.

This rearrangement joins TRBV7-9 to TRBJ1-1; D may be TRBD1 (5 bases). The CDR3 loop spans 14 amino acids. Germline loops: CDR1 SEHNR, CDR2 FQNEAQ (reference sequence). V was trimmed by 5 bases and J by 0 bases, leaving 10 bases between them. The CDR3 loop reads CASSPGRMNTEAFF. The CDR3 DNA is TGTGCCAGCAGCCCGGGACGGATGAACACTGAAGCTTTCTTT.

The chain couples TRBV6-1 to TRBJ2-1; 7 nucleotides line up with TRBD1. The germline gives CDR1 MNHNS, CDR2 SASEGT. The length of the CDR3 is 16 residues. Losses at the gene ends were 6 bases for V and 4 bases for J; bases not matched to a gene: 12. CDR3 sequence (DNA): TGTGCCAGCAGCTACCTAGACAGGGACCCTTACAATGAGCAGTTCTTC. Residues: CASSYLDRDPYNEQFF.

The chain combines TRBV7-9 with TRBJ1-4; the D gene is possibly TRBD1 (6 bases). From germline, CDR1 is SEHNR and CDR2 FQNEAQ (reference sequence). Trimming stripped 3 bases from V and 6 bases from J, with 17 bases between. The CDR3 length is 16 residues. Here the CDR3 reads CASSFSSVGADEKLFF. In DNA, the CDR3 is TGTGCCAGCAGCTTTAGCTCGGTGGGGGCGGATGAAAAACTGTTTTTT.

J is TRBJ2-1 and V is TRBV5-6, with 10 nucleotides matching TRBD2. Trimming cost V 2 bases and J 9 bases; bases outside gene matches: 2. Germline lookup yields CDR1 SGHDT and CDR2 YYEEEE. The length of the CDR3 is 13 residues. The DNA for the CDR3 is TGTGCCAGCAGCTTTAGCGGGAGGAGTGAGCAGTTCTTC. It specifies CASSFSGRSEQFF. Based on the CDR3 plus reference TRBV5-6 and TRBJ2-1, the full variable domain is DAGVTQSPTHLIKTRGQQVTLRCSPKSGHDTVSWYQQALGQGPQFIFQYYEEEERQRGNFPDRFSGHQFPNYSSELNVNALLLGDSALYLCASSFSGRSEQFFGPGTRLTVL.

The chain uses TRBV29-1 and TRBJ2-5; TRBD2 matches 9 bases. J was trimmed by 0 bases and V by 2 bases; bases with no gene match: 7. The CDR3 contains 16 residues. Germline CDR1 and CDR2: SQVTM and ANQGSEA. The CDR3 region has the DNA TGCAGCGTTGAAACTAGCGGGTCCGGGTACCAAGAGACCCAGTACTTC. Its protein is CSVETSGSGYQETQYF.

This clonotype was detected ten times or more. CDR3 residues: CASSQGEGGNQPQHF. The CDR3 coding sequence is TGCGCCAGCAGCCAAGGTGAGGGTGGGAATCAGCCCCAGCATTTT. The chain joins TRBV4-3 to TRBJ1-5; D unresolved. Per the germline V gene, CDR1 is LGHNA and CDR2 is YSLEER. There are 15 residues in the CDR3. V was shortened by 1 base and J by 4 bases, with 11 bases between the two germline ends.

The chain couples TRBV28 to TRBJ1-1, with 7 bases aligning to TRBD1. The CDR3 consists of 17 residues. The J segment lost 0 bases and the V segment lost 5 bases, leaving 12 bases of the junction unmatched. The germline CDR1 and CDR2 sequences are MDHEN and SYDVKM. Here the CDR3 DNA reads TGTGCCAGCAGTGCGGACAGGACTGTCCTCATGAACACTGAAGCTTTCTTT. Amino acids: CASSADRTVLMNTEAFF.

This clonotype was detected only a few times. V is TRBV5-4 and J is TRBJ2-7, with 7 bases matching TRBD1. Trimming took 4 bases from V and 7 from J; bases not matched to a gene: 8. Germline-derived CDR1 and CDR2 are SGHNT and YYREEE (reference sequence). The CDR3 contains 13 residues. The CDR3 sequence: CASSQSGTAEQYF. The CDR3 DNA sequence: TGTGCCAGCAGCCAATCTGGGACAGCAGAGCAGTACTTC.

The V gene is TRBV30, the J gene TRBJ2-5; D not certain. V was clipped by 2 bases and J by 4 bases, with 8 bases between them. Germline CDR1 is GTSNPN and CDR2 is SVGIG (reference sequence). The CDR3 loop spans 12 amino acids. The CDR3 loop reads CAWSPARETQYF. The DNA for the CDR3 is TGTGCCTGGAGTCCAGCGCGAGAGACCCAGTACTTC.

The table lists this clonotype with a few counts. The chain uses TRBV2 and TRBJ2-1; D ambiguous. Trimming shortened V by 6 bases and J by 2 bases, and 20 bases separated the two germline ends. Germline loops: CDR1 SNHLY, CDR2 FYNNEI. The CDR3 is 17 amino acids. Written as DNA, the CDR3 is TGTGCCAGCAGCAATCCGTCAAGTTACAGCGCCTACAATGAGCAGTTCTTC. It is translated as CASSNPSSYSAYNEQFF.

The rearrangement joins TRBV20-1 to TRBJ1-5; D remains unclear. Germline V gives CDR1 DFQATT, CDR2 SNEGSKA (reference sequence). V was shortened by 0 bases and J by 9 bases, with 24 bases between the two germline ends. This CDR3 has 17 residues. CDR3 protein: CSARDSIGQVPFVPQHF. Written as DNA, the CDR3 is TGCAGTGCTAGAGATAGTATCGGCCAGGTTCCTTTCGTGCCCCAGCATTTT.

There are many counts of this clonotype. The V call is TRBV28, the J call TRBJ2-6, with 11 bases identical to TRBD1. The germline V gene encodes CDR1 MDHEN and CDR2 SYDVKM. V shed 6 bases and J 3 bases; nucleotides not matched to a gene: 7. This CDR3 contains 17 residues. CDR3: CASSSGTGGYGANVLTF. In DNA form, the CDR3 reads TGTGCCAGCAGCTCAGGGACAGGGGGTTATGGGGCCAACGTCCTGACTTTC.

V usage is TRBV20-1 and J usage is TRBJ2-7; D uncertain. CDR3 length: 8 amino acids. Per the germline V gene, CDR1 is DFQATT and CDR2 is SNEGSKA (reference sequence). For the CDR3, the DNA is TGCAGCATCCCCGGGCAGTACTTC. This encodes CSIPGQYF.

This clonotype was observed at least ten times. The chain employs TRBV7-3 and TRBJ2-1; 8 bases line up with TRBD1. Trimming removed 5 bases from V and 2 bases from J; junction bases left unmatched: 5. The germline V gene has CDR1 SGHTA and CDR2 FQGTGA. This CDR3 comprises 15 residues. For the CDR3, the DNA is TGTGCCAGCAGCAGTGACAGGGGCGCCTACAATGAGCAGTTCTTC. Residues: CASSSDRGAYNEQFF.

The V gene is TRBV29-1, the J gene TRBJ1-2; weak D call: TRBD1 (5 bases). Germline V gene sequence: CDR1 SQVTM, CDR2 ANQGSEA. CDR3 length: 14 amino acids. The germline V and J ends were trimmed by 7 bases and 0 bases, with 15 bases remaining between them. DNA for the CDR3: TGCAGCGGCCTCGACAGTTTTACTAACTATGGCTACACCTTC. Translation: CSGLDSFTNYGYTF.

CDR3 nucleotide sequence: TGTGCCAGCAGTCGGGGACAGGGCACTAGCACAGATACGCAGTATTTT. Residues: CASSRGQGTSTDTQYF. The chain couples TRBV27 to TRBJ2-3; TRBD1 aligns across 9 bases. CDR3 size: 16 residues. The V gene end was trimmed by 5 bases and the J gene end by 0 bases; junction bases not matched to a gene: 6. Germline V gene lookup returns CDR1 MNHEY and CDR2 SMNVEV (reference sequence).

This clonotype appeared a few times. The chain combines TRBV20-1 with TRBJ2-7, with 7 nucleotides matching TRBD1. Germline V lookup: CDR1 DFQATT, CDR2 SNEGSKA (reference sequence). J gave up 0 bases and V 8 bases, and 13 bases lay outside the gene matches. CDR3 length: 15 amino acids. CDR3 in amino acids: CSSNAPDRDSYEQYF. In DNA, the CDR3 is TGCAGTAGCAACGCCCCCGACAGGGACTCCTACGAGCAGTACTTC.

The gene calls are TRBV11-1 and TRBJ2-2, with 7 nucleotides matching TRBD2. Germline assignment: CDR1 SGHAT and CDR2 FQDESV (reference sequence). Trimming took 5 bases from V and 6 from J; bases not matched to a gene: 12. The CDR3 extends over 16 amino acids. This CDR3 is CASSPLFVAGPGELFF. CDR3 nucleotides: TGTGCCAGCAGCCCCCTTTTCGTAGCGGGCCCCGGGGAGCTGTTTTTT.

This clonotype has more than one count but fewer than ten. This chain connects TRBV6-2 or TRBV6-3 to TRBJ2-1; D not resolved. The germline CDR1 and CDR2 sequences are MNHEY and SVGEGT. The CDR3 is 12 amino acids. Between the trimmed V and J ends, which lost 10 bases and 0 bases, there was a span of 7 bases. The chain's CDR3 is CATGSSYNEQFF. DNA for the CDR3: TGTGCCACCGGGTCCTCCTACAATGAGCAGTTCTTC.